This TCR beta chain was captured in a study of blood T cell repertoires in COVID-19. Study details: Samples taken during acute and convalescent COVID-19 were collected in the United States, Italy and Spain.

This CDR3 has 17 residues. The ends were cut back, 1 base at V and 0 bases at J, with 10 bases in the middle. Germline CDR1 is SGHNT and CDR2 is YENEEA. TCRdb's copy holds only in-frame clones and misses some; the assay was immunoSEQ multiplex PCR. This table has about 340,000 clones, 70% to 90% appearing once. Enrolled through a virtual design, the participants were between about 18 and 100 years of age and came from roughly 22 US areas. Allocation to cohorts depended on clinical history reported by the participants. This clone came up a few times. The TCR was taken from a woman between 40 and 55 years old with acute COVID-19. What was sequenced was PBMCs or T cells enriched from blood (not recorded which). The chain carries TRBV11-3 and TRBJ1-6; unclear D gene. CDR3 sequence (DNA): TGTGCCAGCAGCTTAGCTTATTACAGCTCCTATAATTCACCCCTCCACTTT. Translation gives CASSLAYYSSYNSPLHF.